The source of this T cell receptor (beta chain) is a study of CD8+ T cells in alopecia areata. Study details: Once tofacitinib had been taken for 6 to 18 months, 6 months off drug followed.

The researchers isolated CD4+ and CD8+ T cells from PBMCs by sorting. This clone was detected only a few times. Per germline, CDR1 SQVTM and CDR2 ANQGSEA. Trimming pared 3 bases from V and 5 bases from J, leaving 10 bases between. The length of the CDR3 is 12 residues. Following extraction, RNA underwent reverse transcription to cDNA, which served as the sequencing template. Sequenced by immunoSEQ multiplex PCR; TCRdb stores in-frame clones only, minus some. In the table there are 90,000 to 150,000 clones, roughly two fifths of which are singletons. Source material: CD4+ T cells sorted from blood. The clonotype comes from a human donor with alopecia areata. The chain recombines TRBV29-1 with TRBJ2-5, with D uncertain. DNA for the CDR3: TGCAGCGTTGAGGCCAGCGCGGAGACCCAGTACTTC. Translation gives CSVEASAETQYF.